The 19 T cell receptor beta chains presented below share a single source sample, sequenced in a study of blood T cell repertoires in COVID-19. Using immunoSEQ multiplex PCR, the repertoire was profiled, and TCRdb retains in-frame clones only, with some absent. The table includes under 200,000 clones, less than 90% detected once. The sequenced material came from peripheral blood. The receptors shown here come from a woman aged 70-85 years with COVID-19, enrolled during active disease.

The chain recombines TRBV12-5 with TRBJ2-1; the match to TRBD1 covers 9 bases. The CDR3 runs to 16 residues. In germline, CDR1 is LGHNT, CDR2 FRNRAP. Unmatched junction bases numbered 12, after V lost 5 bases and J lost 7 bases. The CDR3 protein is CASGPSGTGRGNEQFF. DNA of the CDR3: TGTGCTAGTGGTCCGTCCGGGACAGGGAGGGGAAATGAGCAGTTCTTC.

The rearrangement uses TRBV7-9 and TRBJ2-3, with TRBD2 identical over 9 bases. Germline trimming cut 1 base from V and 0 bases from J; bases unmatched to any gene: 5. CDR3 length: 17 residues. CDR1 and CDR2 (germline): SEHNR, FQNEAQ (reference sequence). The CDR3 is CASSLGRLAESTDTQYF. DNA of the CDR3: TGTGCCAGCAGCTTAGGTCGACTAGCGGAGAGCACAGATACGCAGTATTTT.

This chain links TRBV5-4 with TRBJ2-1, with 8 bases identical to TRBD2. Germline loops: CDR1 SGHNT, CDR2 YYREEE (reference sequence). This CDR3 contains 15 residues. The junction had 7 bases not matched to a gene; V was cut back by 0 bases and J by 8 bases. The CDR3, as DNA: TGTGCCAGCAGCTTGGGGCCGGGGGGGCGTTATGAGCAGTTCTTC. Residues: CASSLGPGGRYEQFF. Complete variable domain (other parts from reference TRBV5-4 and TRBJ2-1): ETGVTQSPTHLIKTRGQQVTLRCSSQSGHNTVSWYQQALGQGPQFIFQYYREEENGRGNFPPRFSGLQFPNYSSELNVNALELDDSALYLCASSLGPGGRYEQFFGPGTRLTVL.

The chain joins TRBV3-1 (or the pseudogene TRBV3-2) to TRBJ1-4; 9 bases are a match to TRBD1. Germline CDR1 LGHDT, CDR2 YNNKEL (reference sequence). The V segment lost 3 bases and the J segment 5 bases; nucleotides outside the gene matches: 7. This CDR3 is built from 16 residues. The CDR3 nucleotides are TGTGCCAGCAGCCAGGGGACAGGGACGGGGAATGAAAAACTGTTTTTT. Encoded protein: CASSQGTGTGNEKLFF.

The rearrangement uses TRBV27 and TRBJ1-2, with a weak D call TRBD1 (5 bases). CDR1 is MNHEY, CDR2 SMNVEV, per germline (reference sequence). The CDR3 contains 16 residues. Trimming took 1 base from V and 1 from J, leaving 13 bases between them. The CDR3 loop reads CASSLLADSYNYGYTF. In nucleotides, the CDR3 is TGTGCCAGCAGTTTATTGGCCGACAGCTATAACTATGGCTACACCTTC.

The chain carries TRBV11-3 and TRBJ1-1, with 7 bases fitting TRBD1. Germline V lookup: CDR1 SGHNT, CDR2 YENEEA. This CDR3 is built from 15 residues. V was pared by 5 bases and J by 0 bases, with 6 bases of the junction left unmatched. This CDR3 is CASSLTGALNTEAFF. The CDR3 DNA reads TGTGCCAGCAGCCTTACAGGGGCCTTGAACACTGAAGCTTTCTTT.

The chain recombines TRBV7-6 with TRBJ1-3; D is undetermined. From germline, CDR1 is SGHVS and CDR2 FNYEAQ. The length of the CDR3 is 15 residues. Trimming removed 3 bases from V and 4 bases from J, with 13 bases in between. The CDR3 here is CASSFRELEGNTIYF. Written as DNA, the CDR3 is TGTGCCAGCAGCTTTCGGGAGTTGGAAGGAAACACCATATATTTT.

V and J are TRBV6-5 and TRBJ1-5; D is possibly TRBD1 (6 bases). V lost 2 bases and J lost 1, with 6 bases in between. Germline loops: CDR1 MNHEY, CDR2 SVGAGI. This CDR3 is 14 amino acids long. CDR3 nucleotide sequence: TGTGCCAGCAGTTACGGACAGAGCAATCAGCCCCAGCATTTT. This sequence encodes CASSYGQSNQPQHF.

The chain uses TRBV30 and TRBJ2-5; TRBD2 matches at 9 bases. This CDR3 has 14 amino acids. The V gene's germline CDR1 is GTSNPN and CDR2 SVGIG (reference sequence). J lost 7 bases, V lost 2 bases, and 8 bases had no gene match. The CDR3 protein is CAWSISGRGGTQYF. The CDR3 nucleotides are TGTGCCTGGAGTATTTCAGGGCGGGGGGGGACCCAGTACTTC. The full variable domain, in which reference TRBV30 and TRBJ2-5 provide the parts outside the CDR3, is SQTIHQWPATLVQPVGSPLSLECTVEGTSNPNLYWYRQAAGRGLQLLFYSVGIGQISSEVPQNLSASRPQDRQFILSSKKLLLSDSGFYLCAWSISGRGGTQYFGPGTRLLVL.

The V gene is TRBV7-9, the J gene TRBJ1-2; maybe TRBD1 (6 bases). V was shortened by 5 bases and J by 8 bases, with 12 bases between the two germline ends. This CDR3 region has 12 residues. CDR1 is SEHNR and CDR2 is FQNEAQ in the germline V gene (reference sequence). The CDR3 DNA reads as TGTGCCAGCAGCGTCGCGGGGGGCGGCTACACCTTC. This encodes CASSVAGGGYTF. Full variable domain (remainder filled in from reference TRBV7-9 and TRBJ1-2): DTGVSQNPRHKITKRGQNVTFRCDPISEHNRLYWYRQTLGQGPEFLTYFQNEAQLEKSRLLSDRFSAERPKGSFSTLEIQRTEQGDSAMYLCASSVAGGGYTFGSGTRLTVV.

The V call is TRBV27, the J call TRBJ1-3, with D unclear. The CDR3 covers 15 residues. Germline loops: CDR1 MNHEY, CDR2 SMNVEV (reference sequence). Trimming removed 2 bases from V and 1 base from J, with 9 bases in between. The DNA of the CDR3 is TGTGCCAGCAGTTTAGCTCGGGGTTCTGGAAACACCATATATTTT. Translation: CASSLARGSGNTIYF.

The chain is built from TRBV6-6 and TRBJ1-2; D is possibly TRBD1 (5 bases). This CDR3 has 12 residues. V dropped 7 bases and J dropped 4 bases, with 10 bases sitting between them. CDR1 and CDR2 (germline): MNHNY, SVGAGI (reference sequence). The DNA of the CDR3 is TGTGCCAGCACCCTTGACAGCTATGGCTACACCTTC. Translating it yields CASTLDSYGYTF.

The rearrangement links TRBV6-2 or TRBV6-3 to TRBJ2-7, with no clear D. Between the trimmed V and J ends, which lost 2 bases and 6 bases, there was a span of 11 bases. This CDR3 is 13 amino acids long. Per germline, CDR1 MNHEY and CDR2 SVGEGT. CDR3: CASSYRKESEQYF. DNA of the CDR3: TGTGCCAGCAGTTACAGAAAGGAGAGCGAGCAGTACTTC.

The J gene is TRBJ2-7, the V gene TRBV29-1; TRBD1 aligns across 8 bases. Germline V gene sequence: CDR1 SQVTM, CDR2 ANQGSEA. The V gene end was trimmed by 4 bases and the J gene end by 0 bases; junction bases not matched to a gene: 8. The CDR3 is made up of 15 amino acids. CDR3 coding DNA: TGCAGCGTTGCCCAAACAGGGGGGCTCTCCTACGAGCAGTACTTC. Translation: CSVAQTGGLSYEQYF.

The rearrangement joins TRBV11-2 to TRBJ2-3; tentatively, D is TRBD2 (6 bases). Germline assignment: CDR1 SGHAT and CDR2 FQNNGV. V was pared by 0 bases and J by 7 bases, with 14 bases between. The CDR3 extends over 15 amino acids. CDR3 region: CASSLDPRESNTQYF. DNA of the CDR3: TGTGCCAGCAGCTTAGATCCCCGGGAGTCGAATACGCAGTATTTT.

This clone showed up just once. This chain links TRBV30 with TRBJ1-4; maybe TRBD1 (5 bases). This CDR3 has 14 residues. The germline V and J ends were trimmed by 2 bases and 4 bases, with 11 bases remaining between them. Germline-derived CDR1 and CDR2 are GTSNPN and SVGIG (reference sequence). The CDR3 loop reads CAWSQAGNNEKLFF. The CDR3 DNA is TGTGCCTGGAGTCAGGCAGGGAATAATGAAAAACTGTTTTTT.

This chain joins TRBV28 and TRBJ1-5; 9 nucleotides agree with TRBD1. This CDR3 spans 14 amino acids. V lost 6 bases and J lost 7; bases outside the gene matches: 7. Germline lookup yields CDR1 MDHEN and CDR2 SYDVKM. The CDR3 reads CASSRDRGGQPQHF. CDR3 sequence (DNA): TGTGCCAGCAGCCGAGACAGGGGGGGACAGCCCCAGCATTTT.

This clone has only a few counts. The CDR3 DNA reads as TGTGCCAGCAGCGGAGGTTGGGGGAACACTGAAGCTTTCTTT. Translation gives CASSGGWGNTEAFF. The V call is TRBV11-2, the J call TRBJ1-1; D uncertain. The V end was cut by 5 bases, the J end by 1 base, with 11 bases between. The CDR3 sequence is 14 residues long. The germline V gene has CDR1 SGHAT and CDR2 FQNNGV.

Only one count was recorded for this clone. The chain couples TRBV13 to TRBJ2-3, with TRBD2 identical over 7 bases. CDR1 is PRHDT and CDR2 is FYEKMQ in the germline V gene (reference sequence). V lost 5 bases to trimming and J lost 3 bases; unmatched junction nucleotides: 5. This CDR3 is 14 amino acids long. CDR3 DNA sequence: TGTGCCAGCAGCCGGGGGGATCTAACAGATACGCAGTATTTT. Its translation is CASSRGDLTDTQYF.